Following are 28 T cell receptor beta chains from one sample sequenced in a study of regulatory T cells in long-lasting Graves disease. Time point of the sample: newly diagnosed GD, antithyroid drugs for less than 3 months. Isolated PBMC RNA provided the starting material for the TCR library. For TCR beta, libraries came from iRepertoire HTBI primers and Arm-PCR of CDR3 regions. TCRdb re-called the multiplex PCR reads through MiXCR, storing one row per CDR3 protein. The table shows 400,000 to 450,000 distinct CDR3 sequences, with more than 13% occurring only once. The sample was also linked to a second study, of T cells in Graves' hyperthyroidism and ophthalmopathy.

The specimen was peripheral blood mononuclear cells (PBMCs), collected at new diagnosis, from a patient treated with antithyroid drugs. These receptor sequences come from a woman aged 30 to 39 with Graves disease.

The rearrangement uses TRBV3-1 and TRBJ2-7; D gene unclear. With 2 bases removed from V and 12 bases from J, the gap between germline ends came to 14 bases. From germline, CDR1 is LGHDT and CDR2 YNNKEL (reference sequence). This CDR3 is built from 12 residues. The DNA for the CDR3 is TGTGCCAGCAGCCAAAGAGGTAGTTATCCGTACTTC. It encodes CASSQRGSYPYF.

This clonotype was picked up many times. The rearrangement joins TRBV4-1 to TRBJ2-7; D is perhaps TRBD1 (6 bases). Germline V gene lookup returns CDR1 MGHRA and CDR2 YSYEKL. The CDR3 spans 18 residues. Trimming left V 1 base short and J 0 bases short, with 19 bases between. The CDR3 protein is CASSQVMVPTGNSYEQYF. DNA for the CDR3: TGCGCCAGCAGCCAAGTTATGGTCCCGACAGGCAACTCCTACGAGCAGTACTTC.

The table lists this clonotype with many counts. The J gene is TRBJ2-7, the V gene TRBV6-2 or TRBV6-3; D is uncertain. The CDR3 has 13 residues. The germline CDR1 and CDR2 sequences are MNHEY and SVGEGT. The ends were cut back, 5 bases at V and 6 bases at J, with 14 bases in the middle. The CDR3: CASSDWGLGEQYF. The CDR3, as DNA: TGTGCCAGCAGTGATTGGGGTCTCGGCGAGCAGTACTTC.

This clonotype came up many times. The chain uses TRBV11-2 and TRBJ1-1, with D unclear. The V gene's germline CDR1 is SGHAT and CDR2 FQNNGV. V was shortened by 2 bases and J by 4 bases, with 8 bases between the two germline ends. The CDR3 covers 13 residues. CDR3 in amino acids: CASSLTTVTEAFF. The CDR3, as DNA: TGTGCCAGCAGCTTAACCACAGTCACTGAAGCTTTCTTT. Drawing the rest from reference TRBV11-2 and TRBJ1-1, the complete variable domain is EAGVAQSPRYKIIEKRQSVAFWCNPISGHATLYWYQQILGQGPKLLIQFQNNGVVDDSQLPKDRFSAERLKGVDSTLKIQPAKLEDSAVYLCASSLTTVTEAFFGQGTRLTVV.

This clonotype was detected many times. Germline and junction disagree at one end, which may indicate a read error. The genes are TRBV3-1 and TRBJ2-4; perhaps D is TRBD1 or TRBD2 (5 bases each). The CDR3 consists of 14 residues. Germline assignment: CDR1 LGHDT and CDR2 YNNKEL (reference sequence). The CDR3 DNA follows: TGTGCCAGTAGCCAAGGGACGGTCAAAAACATTCAGTACTTC. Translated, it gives CASSQGTVKNIQYF.

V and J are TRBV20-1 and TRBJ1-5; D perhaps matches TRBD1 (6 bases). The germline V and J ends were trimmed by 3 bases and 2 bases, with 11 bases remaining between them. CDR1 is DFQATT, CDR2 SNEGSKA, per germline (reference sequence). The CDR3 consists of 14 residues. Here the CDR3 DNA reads TGCAGTGCTAGCCGGGGGGCGGGCAATCAGCCCCAGCATTTT. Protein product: CSASRGAGNQPQHF.

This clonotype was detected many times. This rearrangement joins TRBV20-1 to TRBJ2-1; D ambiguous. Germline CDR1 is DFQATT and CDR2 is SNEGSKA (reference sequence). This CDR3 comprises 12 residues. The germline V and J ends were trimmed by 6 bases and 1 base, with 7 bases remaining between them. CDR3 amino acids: CSAHASYNEQFF. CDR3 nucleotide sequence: TGCAGTGCCCATGCTTCCTACAATGAGCAGTTCTTC.

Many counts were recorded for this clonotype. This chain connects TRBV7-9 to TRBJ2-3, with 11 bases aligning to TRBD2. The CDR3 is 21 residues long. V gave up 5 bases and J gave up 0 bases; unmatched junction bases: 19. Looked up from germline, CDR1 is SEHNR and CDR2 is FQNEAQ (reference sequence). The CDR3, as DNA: TGTGCCAGCAGCGATAGTCGGTCCGGACTAGCGGGCTCAGAGAGCACAGATACGCAGTATTTT. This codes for CASSDSRSGLAGSESTDTQYF.

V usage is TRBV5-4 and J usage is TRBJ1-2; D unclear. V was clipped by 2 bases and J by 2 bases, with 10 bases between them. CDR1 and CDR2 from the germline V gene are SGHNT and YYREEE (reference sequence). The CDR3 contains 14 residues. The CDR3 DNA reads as TGTGCCAGCAGCTTCACCGCTACCAACTATGGCTACACCTTC. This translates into CASSFTATNYGYTF.

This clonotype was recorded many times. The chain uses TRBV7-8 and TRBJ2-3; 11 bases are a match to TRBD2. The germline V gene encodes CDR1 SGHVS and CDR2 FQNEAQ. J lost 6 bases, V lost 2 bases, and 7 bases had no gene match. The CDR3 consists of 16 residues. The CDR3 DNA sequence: TGTGCCAGCAGCTTATACGCCACTAGCGGGAGTGATACGCAGTATTTT. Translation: CASSLYATSGSDTQYF. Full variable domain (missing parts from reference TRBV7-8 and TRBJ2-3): GAGVSQSPRYKVAKRGQDVALRCDPISGHVSLFWYQQALGQGPEFLTYFQNEAQLDKSGLPSDRFFAERPEGSVSTLKIQRTQQEDSAVYLCASSLYATSGSDTQYFGPGTRLTVL.

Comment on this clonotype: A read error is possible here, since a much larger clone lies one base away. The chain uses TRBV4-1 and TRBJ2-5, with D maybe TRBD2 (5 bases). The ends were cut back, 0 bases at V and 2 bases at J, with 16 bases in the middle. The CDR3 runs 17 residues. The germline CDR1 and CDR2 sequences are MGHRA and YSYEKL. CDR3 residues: CASSQDSGKRLQETQYF. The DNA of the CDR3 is TGCGCCAGCAGCCAAGATTCGGGAAAGCGGTTACAAGAGACCCAGTACTTC.

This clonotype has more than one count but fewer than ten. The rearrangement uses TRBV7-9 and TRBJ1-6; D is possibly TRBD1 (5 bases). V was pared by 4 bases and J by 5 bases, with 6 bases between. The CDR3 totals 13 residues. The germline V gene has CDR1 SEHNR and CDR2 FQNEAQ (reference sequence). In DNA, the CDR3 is TGTGCCAGCAGCTCAGGGCATAATTCACCCCTCCACTTT. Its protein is CASSSGHNSPLHF.

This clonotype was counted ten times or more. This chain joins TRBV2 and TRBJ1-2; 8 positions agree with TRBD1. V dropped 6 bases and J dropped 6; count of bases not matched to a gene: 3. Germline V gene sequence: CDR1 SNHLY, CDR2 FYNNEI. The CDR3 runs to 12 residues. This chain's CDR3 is CASRLTGDGYTF. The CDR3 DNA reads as TGTGCCAGCAGGCTGACAGGGGATGGCTACACCTTC.

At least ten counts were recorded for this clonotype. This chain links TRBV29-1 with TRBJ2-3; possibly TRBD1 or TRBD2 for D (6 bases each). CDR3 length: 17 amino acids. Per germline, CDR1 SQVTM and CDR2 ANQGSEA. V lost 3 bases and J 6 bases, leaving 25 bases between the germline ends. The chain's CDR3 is CSVDATGRPGATDTQYF. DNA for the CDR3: TGCAGCGTTGATGCGACCGGTCGACCGGGGGCTACGGATACGCAGTATTTT.

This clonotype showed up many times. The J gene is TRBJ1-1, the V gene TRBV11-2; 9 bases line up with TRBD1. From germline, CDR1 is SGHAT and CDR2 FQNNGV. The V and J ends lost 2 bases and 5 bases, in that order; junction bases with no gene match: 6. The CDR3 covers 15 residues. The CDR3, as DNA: TGTGCCAGCAGCTTATTACAGGGGGCGGATACTGAAGCTTTCTTT. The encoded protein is CASSLLQGADTEAFF.

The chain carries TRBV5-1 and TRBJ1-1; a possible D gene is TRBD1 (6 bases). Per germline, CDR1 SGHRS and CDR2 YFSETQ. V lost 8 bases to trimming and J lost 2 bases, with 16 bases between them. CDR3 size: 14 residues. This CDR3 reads CASTSTGLNTEAFF. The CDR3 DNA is TGCGCCAGTACGTCTACAGGGCTTAACACTGAAGCTTTCTTT.

The CDR3 is CASSSLRSSGRRLGEQFF. CDR3 DNA sequence: TGTGCCAGCAGCTCCCTTCGTAGTAGCGGGAGACGGTTGGGTGAGCAGTTCTTC. The chain links TRBV7-2 to TRBJ2-1; 9 nucleotides agree with TRBD2. CDR3 size: 18 residues. The J segment lost 9 bases and the V segment lost 4 bases, leaving 19 bases of the junction unmatched. From germline, CDR1 is SGHTA and CDR2 FQGNSA. The whole variable domain, filled in from reference TRBV7-2 and TRBJ2-1, reads GAGVSQSPSNKVTEKGKDVELRCDPISGHTALYWYRQSLGQGLEFLIYFQGNSAPDKSGLPSDRFSAERTGGSVSTLTIQRTQQEDSAVYLCASSSLRSSGRRLGEQFFGPGTRLTVL.

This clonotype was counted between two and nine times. For the CDR3, the DNA is TGTGCCAGCAGCTTATTCCCTGGGACTAGCGGCACCGGGGAGCTGTTTTTT. This sequence encodes CASSLFPGTSGTGELFF. V and J are TRBV7-8 and TRBJ2-2, with 11 bases fitting TRBD2. CDR1 and CDR2 from the germline V gene are SGHVS and FQNEAQ. With V trimmed by 2 bases and J by 4 bases, 6 bases remained unmatched. CDR3 length: 17 amino acids.

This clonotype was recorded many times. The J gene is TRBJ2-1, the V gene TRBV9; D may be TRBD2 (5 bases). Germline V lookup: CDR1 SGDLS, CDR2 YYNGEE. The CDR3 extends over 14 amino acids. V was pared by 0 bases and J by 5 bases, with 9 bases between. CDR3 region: CASSVATRNNEQFF. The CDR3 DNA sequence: TGTGCCAGCAGCGTAGCTACTAGGAACAATGAGCAGTTCTTC.

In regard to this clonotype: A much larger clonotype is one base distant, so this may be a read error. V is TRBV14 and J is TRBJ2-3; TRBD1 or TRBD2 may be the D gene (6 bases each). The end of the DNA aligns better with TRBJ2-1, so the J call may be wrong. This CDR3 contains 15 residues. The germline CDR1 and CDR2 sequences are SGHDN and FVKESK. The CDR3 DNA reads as TGTGCCAGCAGTCCGGGGGCTCCCCAGCACAATGAGCAGTTCTTC. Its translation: CASSPGAPQHNEQFF.

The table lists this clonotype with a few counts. Written as DNA, the CDR3 is TGCAGTGCTAGAGATCCCGACAGCAAGAATTCACCCCTCCACTTT. The encoded protein is CSARDPDSKNSPLHF. The V gene is TRBV20-1, the J gene TRBJ1-6, with a tentative D call TRBD1 (5 bases). Trimming left V 0 bases short and J 7 bases short, with 13 bases between. This CDR3 region has 15 residues. Looked up from germline, CDR1 is DFQATT and CDR2 is SNEGSKA (reference sequence).

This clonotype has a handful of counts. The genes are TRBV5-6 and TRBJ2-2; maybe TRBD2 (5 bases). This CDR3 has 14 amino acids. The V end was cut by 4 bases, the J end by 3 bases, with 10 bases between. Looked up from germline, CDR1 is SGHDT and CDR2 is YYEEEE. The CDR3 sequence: CASSAGSYTGELFF. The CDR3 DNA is TGTGCCAGCAGCGCGGGTTCCTACACCGGGGAGCTGTTTTTT.

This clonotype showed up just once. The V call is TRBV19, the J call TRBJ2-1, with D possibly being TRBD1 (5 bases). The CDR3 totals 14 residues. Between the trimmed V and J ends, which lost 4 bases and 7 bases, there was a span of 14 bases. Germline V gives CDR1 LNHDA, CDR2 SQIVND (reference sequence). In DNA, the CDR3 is TGTGCCAGTAGTACAGGGTCAGCGATTAATGAGCAGTTCTTC. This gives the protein CASSTGSAINEQFF. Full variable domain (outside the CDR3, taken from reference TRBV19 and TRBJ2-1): DGGITQSPKYLFRKEGQNVTLSCEQNLNHDAMYWYRQDPGQGLRLIYYSQIVNDFQKGDIAEGYSVSREKKESFPLTVTSAQKNPTAFYLCASSTGSAINEQFFGPGTRLTVL.

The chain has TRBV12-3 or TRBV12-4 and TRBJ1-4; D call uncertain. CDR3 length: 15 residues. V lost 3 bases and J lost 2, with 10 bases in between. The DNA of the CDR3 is TGTGCCAGCAGTTTTCGGGAAGGTACTAATGAAAAACTGTTTTTT. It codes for CASSFREGTNEKLFF.

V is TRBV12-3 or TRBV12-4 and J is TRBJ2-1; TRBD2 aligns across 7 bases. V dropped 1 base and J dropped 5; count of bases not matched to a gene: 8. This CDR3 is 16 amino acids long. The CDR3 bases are TGTGCCAGCAGTTTAGGGCTAGCGGAACCGAACAATGAGCAGTTCTTC. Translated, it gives CASSLGLAEPNNEQFF.

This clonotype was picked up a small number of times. CDR3 nucleotide sequence: TGTGCCAGCAGTTTCCCCGGCGGGGGCGCTTCCGCTTTCTTT. Its translation: CASSFPGGGASAFF. The chain employs TRBV27 and TRBJ1-1, with TRBD1 as a possible D gene (6 bases). In germline, CDR1 is MNHEY, CDR2 SMNVEV (reference sequence). V lost 3 bases and J 11 bases, leaving 19 bases between the germline ends. This CDR3 is built from 14 residues.

The CDR3 DNA reads as TGTGCCAGCAGCTTAGAAAGGGGAAGAGCTTTCTTT. Protein sequence: CASSLERGRAFF. This chain links TRBV7-9 with TRBJ1-1, with D maybe TRBD1 (5 bases). Germline V gene lookup returns CDR1 SEHNR and CDR2 FQNEAQ (reference sequence). This CDR3 has 12 residues. The ends were cut back, 1 base at V and 10 bases at J, with 10 bases in the middle.

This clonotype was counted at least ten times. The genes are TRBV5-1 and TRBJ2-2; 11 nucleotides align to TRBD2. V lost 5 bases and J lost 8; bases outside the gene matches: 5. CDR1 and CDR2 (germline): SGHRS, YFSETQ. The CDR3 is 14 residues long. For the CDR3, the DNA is TGCGCCAGCAGACCCACTAGCGGGAGTGGGGAGCTGTTTTTT. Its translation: CASRPTSGSGELFF.